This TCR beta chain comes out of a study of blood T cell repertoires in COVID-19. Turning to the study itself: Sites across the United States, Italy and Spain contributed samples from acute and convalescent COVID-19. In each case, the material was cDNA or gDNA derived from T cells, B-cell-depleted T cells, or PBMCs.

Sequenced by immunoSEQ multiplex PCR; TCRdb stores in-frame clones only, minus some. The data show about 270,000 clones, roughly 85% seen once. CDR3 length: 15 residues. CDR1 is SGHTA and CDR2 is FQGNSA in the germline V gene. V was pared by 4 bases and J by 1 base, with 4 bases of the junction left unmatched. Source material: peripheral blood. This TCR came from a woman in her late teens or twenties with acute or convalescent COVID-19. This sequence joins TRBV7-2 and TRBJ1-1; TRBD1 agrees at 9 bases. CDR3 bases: TGTGCCAGCAGCTCCCTGGGACAGGGGAACACTGAAGCTTTCTTT. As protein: CASSSLGQGNTEAFF.